This passage covers 30 T cell receptor beta chains from one sample sequenced in a study of blood T cell repertoires in COVID-19. TCRdb keeps only in-frame clones here, not all; method: immunoSEQ multiplex PCR. This table has 110,000 or so clones, roughly 85% appearing once. Sequencing input: peripheral blood. The receptors were gathered from a human donor in a cohort sampled during active COVID-19.

This clone has just one count. V is TRBV6-5 and J is TRBJ2-3; possibly TRBD2 for D (5 bases). Germline V CDR1 and CDR2: MNHEY, SVGAGI. The CDR3 runs 14 residues. With 8 bases removed from V and 6 bases from J, the gap between germline ends came to 18 bases. CDR3 amino acids: CASEWEQAPDTQYF. The CDR3 DNA reads as TGTGCCAGCGAGTGGGAGCAGGCCCCGGATACGCAGTATTTT.

The J gene is TRBJ2-1, the V gene TRBV5-1; TRBD2 aligns across 7 bases. Germline lookup yields CDR1 SGHRS and CDR2 YFSETQ. V trimming: 0 bases; J trimming: 4 bases; junction bases outside the gene matches: 13. The CDR3 length is 18 residues. CDR3 sequence reads: CASSLGRVAGAHYNEQFF. The CDR3 region has the DNA TGCGCCAGCAGCTTGGGTCGGGTAGCGGGTGCCCATTACAATGAGCAGTTCTTC.

This sequence joins TRBV7-3 and TRBJ2-2; TRBD1 is a possible D gene (5 bases). CDR1 is SGHTA and CDR2 is FQGTGA in the germline V gene. The CDR3 has 15 amino acids. Trimming removed 4 bases from V and 5 bases from J, with 14 bases in between. CDR3 region: CASSSASKGTGELFF. CDR3 in DNA: TGTGCCAGCAGCTCAGCTTCAAAGGGGACCGGGGAGCTGTTTTTT.

Concerning this clone: This sample also contains other DNA sequences that code for the same CDR3. This chain uses TRBV7-3 with TRBJ2-1, with a possible D match to TRBD1 (5 bases). Germline CDR1 is SGHTA and CDR2 is FQGTGA. The ends were cut back, 5 bases at V and 0 bases at J, with 11 bases in the middle. This CDR3 comprises 15 residues. CDR3 sequence (DNA): TGTGCCAGCAGCCCAGACAGTAGCTCCTACAATGAGCAGTTCTTC. It specifies CASSPDSSSYNEQFF.

A single count supports this clone. The genes are TRBV28 and TRBJ1-3; weak D call: TRBD1 (6 bases). The V gene's germline CDR1 is MDHEN and CDR2 SYDVKM. The CDR3 is 17 residues long. The V end lost 5 bases, the J end lost 0 bases, and 17 bases lay between the germline ends. The CDR3 DNA reads as TGTGCCAGCAGTCACACAGGGACCCGGAGCTCTGGAAACACCATATATTTT. This codes for CASSHTGTRSSGNTIYF. Full variable domain (outside the CDR3, taken from reference TRBV28 and TRBJ1-3): DVKVTQSSRYLVKRTGEKVFLECVQDMDHENMFWYRQDPGLGLRLIYFSYDVKMKEKGDIPEGYSVSREKKERFSLILESASTNQTSMYLCASSHTGTRSSGNTIYFGEGSWLTVV.

This chain links TRBV30 with TRBJ2-3; no firm D call. Germline CDR1 is GTSNPN and CDR2 is SVGIG (reference sequence). The CDR3 is 14 amino acids. V was trimmed by 4 bases and J by 1 base, leaving 12 bases between them. CDR3 in DNA: TGTGCCTGGACCATTATCGGTGGCACAGATACGCAGTATTTT. Residues: CAWTIIGGTDTQYF. The full variable domain, in which reference TRBV30 and TRBJ2-3 provide the parts outside the CDR3, is SQTIHQWPATLVQPVGSPLSLECTVEGTSNPNLYWYRQAAGRGLQLLFYSVGIGQISSEVPQNLSASRPQDRQFILSSKKLLLSDSGFYLCAWTIIGGTDTQYFGPGTRLTVL.

The chain recombines TRBV7-8 with TRBJ1-1; possible D gene TRBD1, 5 bases. Looked up from germline, CDR1 is SGHVS and CDR2 is FQNEAQ. This CDR3 spans 12 amino acids. Trimming took 5 bases from V and 10 from J, leaving 14 bases between them. CDR3 protein: CASSHSRVRAFF. The CDR3 nucleotides are TGTGCCAGCAGCCATTCCAGGGTGAGAGCTTTCTTT.

This clone was seen only once. V is TRBV11-3 and J is TRBJ2-2; 7 bases fit TRBD2. The CDR3 is 15 amino acids. Losses at the gene ends were 3 bases for V and 0 bases for J; bases not matched to a gene: 1. Germline V gives CDR1 SGHNT, CDR2 YENEEA. The DNA for the CDR3 is TGTGCCAGCAGCTTCAGCGGGGCGAACACCGGGGAGCTGTTTTTT. Translating it yields CASSFSGANTGELFF.

This clone turned up a few times. The chain joins TRBV19 to TRBJ1-5, with TRBD1 identical over 9 bases. J was trimmed by 7 bases and V by 2 bases; bases with no gene match: 9. The V gene's germline CDR1 is LNHDA and CDR2 SQIVND (reference sequence). The CDR3 consists of 16 residues. The CDR3 bases are TGTGCCAGTAGTATAATAACAGGGGGCGCCGGCCAGCCCCAGCATTTT. Translated: CASSIITGGAGQPQHF.

The gene calls are TRBV6-5 and TRBJ2-1, with 9 bases aligning to TRBD2. Per germline, CDR1 MNHEY and CDR2 SVGAGI. Trimming cost V 7 bases and J 8 bases; bases outside gene matches: 12. The CDR3 spans 15 residues. CDR3 protein: CASTPGRGGHYEQFF. CDR3 nucleotides: TGTGCCAGCACCCCCGGGCGGGGGGGCCATTATGAGCAGTTCTTC.

This chain joins TRBV4-3 and TRBJ2-1, with 10 bases identical to TRBD2. Trimming took 0 bases from V and 2 from J; bases not matched to a gene: 4. CDR1 is LGHNA and CDR2 is YSLEER in the germline V gene. The CDR3 contains 17 residues. The CDR3 DNA reads TGCGCCAGCAGCCAAGATCGTACTAGCGGGGCCTACAATGAGCAGTTCTTC. It codes for CASSQDRTSGAYNEQFF.

The chain has TRBV6-6 and TRBJ1-1; 10 bases are a match to TRBD1. J gave up 4 bases and V 0 bases, and 2 bases lay outside the gene matches. Germline loops: CDR1 MNHNY, CDR2 SVGAGI (reference sequence). The CDR3 length is 15 residues. CDR3 amino acids: CASSYSTGGGTEAFF. CDR3 in DNA: TGTGCCAGCAGTTACTCGACAGGGGGCGGCACTGAAGCTTTCTTT.

The J gene is TRBJ2-3, the V gene TRBV27; D not resolved. The V gene lost 0 bases and the J gene lost 2 bases, with 3 bases spanning the gap. This CDR3 is built from 13 residues. Looked up from germline, CDR1 is MNHEY and CDR2 is SMNVEV (reference sequence). The CDR3 protein is CASSLSLTDTQYF. The CDR3 DNA reads as TGTGCCAGCAGTTTATCCCTCACAGATACGCAGTATTTT.

The chain uses TRBV7-3 and TRBJ2-7; 8 nucleotides agree with TRBD1. The V segment lost 4 bases and the J segment 2 bases; nucleotides outside the gene matches: 4. Germline V CDR1 and CDR2: SGHTA, FQGTGA. The CDR3 is made up of 14 amino acids. The CDR3 loop is CASSSRRGPYEQYF. As DNA, the CDR3 is TGTGCCAGCAGCTCGCGCAGGGGGCCCTACGAGCAGTACTTC.

The rearrangement uses TRBV20-1 and TRBJ2-2; D is undetermined. The CDR3 has 14 amino acids. Looked up from germline, CDR1 is DFQATT and CDR2 is SNEGSKA (reference sequence). The V gene lost 3 bases and the J gene lost 3 bases, with 11 bases spanning the gap. DNA for the CDR3: TGCAGTGCTAGTGCCAGATTATACACCGGGGAGCTGTTTTTT. Translated, it gives CSASARLYTGELFF.

V gene TRBV3-1 (or the pseudogene TRBV3-2) combines with J gene TRBJ2-3, with 7 bases matching TRBD2. The CDR3 is 16 amino acids. From germline, CDR1 is LGHDT and CDR2 YNNKEL (reference sequence). The V segment lost 4 bases and the J segment 1 base; nucleotides outside the gene matches: 8. The CDR3 DNA reads as TGTGCCAGCAGCCTTCCTCTAGCGGAAGGCACAGATACGCAGTATTTT. Protein sequence: CASSLPLAEGTDTQYF.

The genes are TRBV11-3 and TRBJ2-1; a weak D match, TRBD2 (6 bases). The CDR3 loop spans 14 amino acids. Between the trimmed V and J ends, which lost 0 bases and 9 bases, there was a span of 12 bases. Per the germline V gene, CDR1 is SGHNT and CDR2 is YENEEA. The CDR3 protein is CASSLDGGTSEQFF. In DNA form, the CDR3 reads TGTGCCAGCAGCTTAGATGGGGGGACGTCTGAGCAGTTCTTC.

Here the CDR3 DNA reads TGTGCCATCAGTGAGACAGGAAAGTATAATTCACCCCTCCACTTT. This codes for CAISETGKYNSPLHF. This chain uses TRBV10-3 with TRBJ1-6; tentatively, D is TRBD1 (5 bases). The CDR3 spans 15 residues. Germline V lookup: CDR1 ENHRY, CDR2 SYGVKD. Trimming took 2 bases from V and 4 from J, leaving 9 bases between them.

Here the CDR3 reads CASSSLASNEQFF. CDR3 sequence (DNA): TGTGCCAGCAGCTCACTAGCCTCCAATGAGCAGTTCTTC. This chain joins TRBV12-1 and TRBJ2-1; the table's D call, TRBD2, was not checked against the DNA. TRBV12-1 is a known pseudogene. The CDR3 has 13 residues.

The gene calls are TRBV7-3 and TRBJ2-1; D is perhaps TRBD1 (5 bases). Germline V gene data show CDR1 as SGHTA and CDR2 as FQGTGA. This CDR3 contains 15 residues. Trimming took off 5 bases at V and 4 bases at J, with 15 bases between the two ends. The CDR3 region is CASSPAGADYNEQFF. In DNA form, the CDR3 reads TGTGCCAGCAGCCCAGCTGGGGCAGATTACAATGAGCAGTTCTTC.

The gene calls are TRBV19 and TRBJ1-6; 8 bases map to TRBD1. This CDR3 contains 14 residues. Trimming cost V 6 bases and J 5 bases; bases outside gene matches: 3. Germline CDR1 reads LNHDA; CDR2 reads SQIVND (reference sequence). This chain's CDR3 is CASRGTGDNSPLHF. The CDR3 region has the DNA TGTGCCAGTAGAGGGACAGGCGATAATTCACCCCTCCACTTT.

V is TRBV11-2 and J is TRBJ2-2; TRBD1 agrees at 10 bases. Per the germline V gene, CDR1 is SGHAT and CDR2 is FQNNGV. This CDR3 has 19 amino acids. The junction had 19 bases not matched to a gene; V was cut back by 5 bases and J by 7 bases. CDR3 sequence reads: CASSPHTPTGTGVFGELFF. CDR3 DNA sequence: TGTGCCAGCAGCCCTCATACCCCTACCGGGACAGGGGTTTTCGGGGAGCTGTTTTTT. Combining the CDR3 with reference TRBV11-2 and TRBJ2-2 gives the whole variable domain EAGVAQSPRYKIIEKRQSVAFWCNPISGHATLYWYQQILGQGPKLLIQFQNNGVVDDSQLPKDRFSAERLKGVDSTLKIQPAKLEDSAVYLCASSPHTPTGTGVFGELFFGEGSRLTVL.

This clone appeared a few times. The chain has TRBV5-1 and TRBJ1-4, with 8 bases fitting TRBD1. The germline gives CDR1 SGHRS, CDR2 YFSETQ. After removal of 1 base from V and 7 bases from J, the junction contained 6 bases not matched to a gene. CDR3 size: 15 residues. CDR3 region: CASSLSQGAAEKLFF. DNA for the CDR3: TGCGCCAGCAGCTTGTCGCAGGGGGCGGCTGAAAAACTGTTTTTT.

V usage is TRBV6-5 and J usage is TRBJ2-1; D is possibly TRBD1 (7 bases). The germline gives CDR1 MNHEY, CDR2 SVGAGI. CDR3 length: 14 residues. With 7 bases removed from V and 12 bases from J, the gap between germline ends came to 22 bases. CDR3 region: CASNPSGLPGGQFF. The CDR3, as DNA: TGTGCCAGCAATCCCTCGGGACTCCCAGGGGGGCAGTTCTTC.

This chain joins TRBV7-2 and TRBJ2-5, with TRBD2 as a possible D gene (6 bases). V dropped 3 bases and J dropped 5 bases, with 10 bases sitting between them. The CDR3 has 13 residues. Germline V gene lookup returns CDR1 SGHTA and CDR2 FQGNSA. The CDR3 DNA follows: TGTGCCAGCAGCTTTAGGGCGGGGGAGACCCAGTACTTC. It translates to CASSFRAGETQYF.

The chain uses TRBV7-2 and TRBJ2-1, with TRBD1 identical over 10 bases. With 5 bases clipped from V and 3 bases from J, the junction kept 4 bases outside the gene matches. Germline assignment: CDR1 SGHTA and CDR2 FQGNSA. The CDR3 has 15 residues. In DNA, the CDR3 is TGTGCCAGCAGCCCGGGACAGGGGCACTACAATGAGCAGTTCTTC. It codes for CASSPGQGHYNEQFF. Full variable domain (outside the CDR3, taken from reference TRBV7-2 and TRBJ2-1): GAGVSQSPSNKVTEKGKDVELRCDPISGHTALYWYRQSLGQGLEFLIYFQGNSAPDKSGLPSDRFSAERTGGSVSTLTIQRTQQEDSAVYLCASSPGQGHYNEQFFGPGTRLTVL.

The V and J genes are TRBV14 and TRBJ2-4, with 8 bases aligning to TRBD1. CDR3 size: 17 residues. J gave up 0 bases and V 2 bases, and 6 bases lay outside the gene matches. Germline V gene data show CDR1 as SGHDN and CDR2 as FVKESK. This CDR3 is CASSQLGTGTAKNIQYF. Here the CDR3 DNA reads TGTGCCAGCAGCCAACTAGGGACAGGTACAGCCAAAAACATTCAGTACTTC.

This rearrangement joins TRBV6-6 to TRBJ2-7; 10 nucleotides align to TRBD1. Germline values: CDR1 MNHNY, CDR2 SVGAGI (reference sequence). The V gene end was trimmed by 6 bases and the J gene end by 1 base; junction bases not matched to a gene: 9. This CDR3 contains 16 residues. The CDR3 coding sequence is TGTGCCAGCAGCCGCGAGCGGACAGGGGGGTCCTACGAGCAGTACTTC. It yields the protein CASSRERTGGSYEQYF.

The chain couples TRBV5-4 to TRBJ2-2; 10 positions match TRBD2. Germline V gene data show CDR1 as SGHNT and CDR2 as YYREEE (reference sequence). J gave up 5 bases and V 4 bases, and 5 bases lay outside the gene matches. This CDR3 is 15 amino acids long. The CDR3 nucleotides are TGTGCCAGCAGCAGGGGGACTAGCGAGACCGGGGAGCTGTTTTTT. Translated: CASSRGTSETGELFF.

The chain uses TRBV3-1 (or the pseudogene TRBV3-2) and TRBJ1-6; D is possibly TRBD1 (5 bases). Trimming took off 4 bases at V and 7 bases at J, with 17 bases between the two ends. There are 16 residues in the CDR3. Germline values: CDR1 LGHDT, CDR2 YNNKEL (reference sequence). CDR3 bases: TGTGCCAGCAGCCTTCAGGCGGCCAGGGAAAATTCACCCCTCCACTTT. It translates to CASSLQAARENSPLHF.